This T cell receptor beta chain was captured by sequencing in a study of blood T cell repertoires in COVID-19. Across the whole study: The United States, Italy and Spain provided the acute and convalescent COVID-19 samples. PBMCs, B-cell-depleted T cells, or T cells provided the cDNA or gDNA that made up the material.

Original processing methods: Counts of nucleated cells, estimated from reference gene primer amplification, were obtained. TCRdb keeps only in-frame clones here, not all; method: immunoSEQ multiplex PCR. V and J calls and clone size are copied from that table; D and trimming were computed from the DNA. The top ten clones hold 4% to 5% of a sample with about 110,000 clones, 70% to 90% of them seen once. CDR1 and CDR2 from the germline V gene are MNHNY and SVGAGI (reference sequence). This CDR3 has 15 residues. The ends lost 6 bases at V and 5 bases at J; junction bases unmatched: 10. V gene TRBV6-6 combines with J gene TRBJ2-1; 7 bases align to TRBD2. This clonotype was sampled from a human donor in a cohort sampled during active COVID-19. The sequencing input was peripheral blood. CDR3 sequence: CASRLVGGNDNEQFF. CDR3 coding DNA: TGTGCCAGCAGGCTTGTCGGGGGGAATGACAATGAGCAGTTCTTC.